These 22 T cell receptor beta chains came from one sample sequenced in a study of cytomegalovirus exposure and HLA in healthy donors. The primer mix had 60 Vbeta and 13 Jbeta primers. Sequenced by immunoSEQ multiplex PCR; TCRdb stores in-frame clones only, minus some. The sample holds about 270,000 clones, approximately 70% seen once. Sequencing used PBMCs. The receptors originated from a female donor in good health and CMV-seronegative.

The rearrangement links TRBV7-9 to TRBJ2-6; 10 bases fit TRBD1. The trim removed 1 base at V and 0 bases at J, leaving 6 bases unmatched. The CDR3 contains 19 residues. The germline CDR1 and CDR2 sequences are SEHNR and FQNEAQ (reference sequence). CDR3 sequence (DNA): TGTGCCAGCAGCTTAGGGACAGGGGGATCGCCCTCTGGGGCCAACGTCCTGACTTTC. It translates to CASSLGTGGSPSGANVLTF.

J is TRBJ1-2 and V is TRBV7-9, with TRBD1 as a possible D gene (6 bases). CDR3 size: 14 residues. Germline V gene sequence: CDR1 SEHNR, CDR2 FQNEAQ (reference sequence). Trimming left V 3 bases short and J 4 bases short, with 12 bases between. Here the CDR3 reads CASSFGTTSYGYTF. The CDR3 nucleotides are TGTGCCAGCAGCTTCGGGACAACGAGCTATGGCTACACCTTC.

This clone was recorded a few times. J is TRBJ2-1 and V is TRBV29-1; 8 positions match TRBD1. Per germline, CDR1 SQVTM and CDR2 ANQGSEA. The J segment lost 9 bases and the V segment lost 6 bases, leaving 4 bases of the junction unmatched. The CDR3 length is 11 residues. CDR3 DNA: TGCAGCGTGGTCGACAGGGGTGAGCAGTTCTTC. Protein product: CSVVDRGEQFF.

This clone was seen more than once but under ten times. The rearrangement links TRBV4-2 to TRBJ2-5; 15 nucleotides match TRBD2. The CDR3 extends over 18 amino acids. With V trimmed by 1 base and J by 0 bases, 3 bases remained unmatched. CDR1 is LGHNA, CDR2 YNFKEQ, per germline. The chain's CDR3 is CASSQAGTSGRHQETQYF. Here the CDR3 DNA reads TGTGCCAGCAGCCAAGCCGGGACTAGCGGGAGGCACCAAGAGACCCAGTACTTC.

This clone was detected a few times. The rearrangement links TRBV6-1 to TRBJ2-7; 10 bases are shared with TRBD1. Germline CDR1 is MNHNS and CDR2 is SASEGT. V trimming: 6 bases; J trimming: 6 bases; junction bases outside the gene matches: 11. The CDR3 spans 15 residues. The CDR3 coding sequence is TGTGCCAGCAGCTGGCCCCCGGGACAGGGGCCCGAGCAGTACTTC. Translation: CASSWPPGQGPEQYF.

This clone was detected only a few times. The V gene is TRBV10-3, the J gene TRBJ1-3; D is possibly TRBD1 (6 bases). The CDR3 has 15 amino acids. Germline V lookup: CDR1 ENHRY, CDR2 SYGVKD. V lost 2 bases to trimming and J lost 2 bases, with 10 bases between them. In DNA form, the CDR3 reads TGTGCCATCAGTGAGACAGGGTCTGCTGGAAACACCATATATTTT. It codes for CAISETGSAGNTIYF.

The chain employs TRBV19 and TRBJ1-1, with D possibly matching TRBD1 (6 bases). The length of the CDR3 is 16 residues. V dropped 8 bases and J dropped 0 bases, with 19 bases sitting between them. Germline V gives CDR1 LNHDA, CDR2 SQIVND (reference sequence). The CDR3 loop reads CASSRGLLNMNTEAFF. The CDR3 nucleotides read TGTGCCAGTTCCAGGGGCCTCCTAAACATGAACACTGAAGCTTTCTTT.

This clone was seen a few times. The chain is built from TRBV11-3 and TRBJ2-7; 7 bases match TRBD1. Germline V gene lookup returns CDR1 SGHNT and CDR2 YENEEA. The CDR3 runs to 15 residues. The ends lost 2 bases at V and 2 bases at J; junction bases unmatched: 6. CDR3 region: CASSLKPGQPYEQYF. The CDR3 DNA sequence: TGTGCCAGCAGCTTAAAACCGGGACAGCCCTACGAGCAGTACTTC.

V gene TRBV28 combines with J gene TRBJ1-5; 9 bases map to TRBD1. CDR1 is MDHEN and CDR2 is SYDVKM in the germline V gene. This CDR3 is 14 amino acids long. The V gene end was trimmed by 5 bases and the J gene end by 6 bases; junction bases not matched to a gene: 5. The DNA of the CDR3 is TGTGCCAGCAGTATGGACAGGGGCGGTCAGCCCCAGCATTTT. It encodes CASSMDRGGQPQHF.

The CDR3 loop reads CASSKAGGTEAFF. CDR3 nucleotides: TGTGCCAGCAGTAAGGCGGGGGGCACTGAAGCTTTCTTT. This chain joins TRBV6-5 and TRBJ1-1, with a weak D call TRBD1 (5 bases). V was trimmed by 5 bases and J by 4 bases, leaving 11 bases between them. Germline V CDR1 and CDR2: MNHEY, SVGAGI. This CDR3 contains 13 residues.

This chain connects TRBV5-1 to TRBJ1-1; TRBD1 matches at 7 bases. Per germline, CDR1 SGHRS and CDR2 YFSETQ. The junction had 5 bases not matched to a gene; V was cut back by 7 bases and J by 2 bases. There are 13 residues in the CDR3. Here the CDR3 DNA reads TGCGCCAGCCGACAGGGTCGAAACACTGAAGCTTTCTTT. Encoded protein: CASRQGRNTEAFF.

The genes are TRBV19 and TRBJ1-1, with D possibly matching TRBD1 (5 bases). V was clipped by 4 bases and J by 1 base, with 7 bases between them. Germline CDR1 LNHDA, CDR2 SQIVND (reference sequence). This CDR3 has 13 amino acids. This chain's CDR3 is CASSKTANTEAFF. The CDR3 DNA is TGTGCCAGTAGTAAGACAGCGAACACTGAAGCTTTCTTT.

The chain employs TRBV30 and TRBJ1-5; 10 bases are a match to TRBD1. CDR1 and CDR2 from the germline V gene are GTSNPN and SVGIG (reference sequence). V lost 5 bases, J lost 3 bases, and 1 base stayed unmatched. CDR3 length: 13 residues. CDR3 region: CAWGQGDNQPQHF. The CDR3 DNA reads as TGTGCCTGGGGACAGGGGGACAATCAGCCCCAGCATTTT.

This clone was observed a few times. The chain is built from TRBV6-5 and TRBJ1-1; maybe TRBD1 (6 bases). CDR1 is MNHEY, CDR2 SVGAGI, per germline. Trimming removed 0 bases at V and 10 bases at J, with 15 bases between. CDR3 length equals 14 residues. CDR3 DNA: TGTGCCAGCAGTTACTCGACACAGGGACCAGGAGCTTTCTTT. It codes for CASSYSTQGPGAFF.

This clone showed up just once. The junction departs from germline at one end; a sequencing error may be responsible. V is TRBV11-3 and J is TRBJ1-3; 8 bases match TRBD1. This CDR3 has 16 amino acids. Germline V gives CDR1 SGHNT, CDR2 YENEEA. CDR3 sequence (DNA): TGTGCCAGCAGCGCCCGGACAGGGACTTATGGAGACACCATATATTTT. This codes for CASSARTGTYGDTIYF.

The chain joins TRBV2 to TRBJ2-4; 9 bases agree with TRBD1. The CDR3 has 17 residues. From germline, CDR1 is SNHLY and CDR2 FYNNEI. The V and J ends lost 5 bases and 4 bases, in that order; junction bases with no gene match: 12. This CDR3 is CASSPLRVDRGKNIQYF. For the CDR3, the DNA is TGTGCCAGCAGTCCTCTTAGGGTGGACAGGGGTAAAAACATTCAGTACTTC.

The chain carries TRBV6-1 and TRBJ1-2; D is ambiguous. V dropped 7 bases and J dropped 4 bases, with 10 bases sitting between them. This CDR3 comprises 12 residues. Per germline, CDR1 MNHNS and CDR2 SASEGT. The CDR3 DNA is TGTGCCAGCAACCGGGATTTCTATGGCTACACCTTC. This encodes CASNRDFYGYTF.

The rearrangement uses TRBV6-1 and TRBJ2-5, with D perhaps TRBD2 (5 bases). With the DNA end fitting TRBJ2-7 better, the J assignment may be wrong. Germline V lookup: CDR1 MNHNS, CDR2 SASEGT. The CDR3 spans 15 residues. Here the CDR3 reads CASSDGSGSYYEQYF. The CDR3 DNA is TGTGCCAGCAGTGATGGGAGCGGTTCCTACTACGAGCAGTACTTC.

The chain couples TRBV2 to TRBJ2-7, with TRBD1 matching 9 bases. J lost 7 bases, V lost 5 bases, and 9 bases had no gene match. Germline-derived CDR1 and CDR2 are SNHLY and FYNNEI. The CDR3 loop spans 14 amino acids. This CDR3 reads CASSPGQGPGEQYF. CDR3 DNA sequence: TGTGCCAGCAGTCCGGGACAGGGACCGGGTGAGCAGTACTTC.

The genes are TRBV11-2 and TRBJ2-7; 7 bases are a match to TRBD1. Losses at the gene ends were 7 bases for V and 3 bases for J; bases not matched to a gene: 6. This CDR3 has 13 amino acids. The V gene's germline CDR1 is SGHAT and CDR2 FQNNGV. The CDR3 DNA sequence: TGTGCCAGCACACCCGGGACAGACTACGAGCAGTACTTC. This translates into CASTPGTDYEQYF.

The CDR3 sequence is CASSGDRVTEAFF. In nucleotides, the CDR3 is TGTGCCAGCAGTGGGGACAGGGTAACTGAAGCTTTCTTT. The J gene is TRBJ1-1, the V gene TRBV2; TRBD1 matches 9 bases. CDR1 and CDR2 from the germline V gene are SNHLY and FYNNEI. V shed 4 bases, J shed 5 bases, and the junction held 2 bases outside the gene matches. This CDR3 comprises 13 residues.

The chain carries TRBV5-1 and TRBJ1-2; 11 bases map to TRBD1. With V trimmed by 4 bases and J by 1 base, 6 bases remained unmatched. The germline gives CDR1 SGHRS, CDR2 YFSETQ. CDR3 length: 16 residues. The CDR3 region has the DNA TGCGCCAGCAGCGCCTCCGGGACAGGGGGTAACTATGGCTACACCTTC. This encodes CASSASGTGGNYGYTF. Full variable domain (missing parts from reference TRBV5-1 and TRBJ1-2): KAGVTQTPRYLIKTRGQQVTLSCSPISGHRSVSWYQQTPGQGLQFLFEYFSETQRNKGNFPGRFSGRQFSNSRSEMNVSTLELGDSALYLCASSASGTGGNYGYTFGSGTRLTVV.